The 6 T cell receptor beta chains listed next were all sequenced from one sample in a study of T cell changes during pregnancy in multiple sclerosis. Using immunoSEQ multiplex PCR, the repertoire was profiled, and TCRdb retains in-frame clones only, with some absent. The sample yields around 60,000 clones, roughly 90% seen once. The sample consisted of peripheral blood, taken in the first trimester of pregnancy. These receptors originate from a female donor with multiple sclerosis, enrolled in a pregnancy study.

This clone was found once. This rearrangement joins TRBV13 to TRBJ1-1, with D possibly being TRBD1 (6 bases). Germline CDR1 reads PRHDT; CDR2 reads FYEKMQ (reference sequence). Trimming took off 0 bases at V and 1 base at J, with 18 bases between the two ends. The CDR3 contains 18 residues. Here the CDR3 reads CASSLGWVGGRGNTEAFF. DNA for the CDR3: TGTGCCAGCAGCTTAGGATGGGTAGGGGGGAGGGGGAACACTGAAGCTTTCTTT.

The chain employs TRBV11-2 and TRBJ1-1; the D gene is possibly TRBD1 (5 bases). The CDR3 loop spans 14 amino acids. Germline V gene lookup returns CDR1 SGHAT and CDR2 FQNNGV. V was cut by 6 bases and J by 4 bases, with 15 bases left in between. DNA for the CDR3: TGTGCCAGCAGTCCCCAAGCGGGGGTCACTGAAGCTTTCTTT. The encoded protein is CASSPQAGVTEAFF.

This chain uses TRBV7-9 with TRBJ1-2; D is uncertain. Trimming took 3 bases from V and 0 from J, leaving 8 bases between them. This CDR3 comprises 14 residues. In germline, CDR1 is SEHNR, CDR2 FQNEAQ (reference sequence). The CDR3 region has the DNA TGTGCCAGCAGCTTTAAGGGAGCTAACTATGGCTACACCTTC. It specifies CASSFKGANYGYTF.

The J gene is TRBJ2-3, the V gene TRBV6-6; D is perhaps TRBD2 (5 bases). This CDR3 has 12 amino acids. V dropped 6 bases and J dropped 6 bases, with 10 bases sitting between them. Per the germline V gene, CDR1 is MNHNY and CDR2 is SVGAGI (reference sequence). Here the CDR3 reads CASREETDTQYF. Here the CDR3 DNA reads TGTGCCAGCAGGGAGGAGACGGATACGCAGTATTTT.

The chain combines TRBV11-3 with TRBJ2-2, with D hard to call. The CDR3 contains 13 residues. The V gene lost 0 bases and the J gene lost 6 bases, with 5 bases spanning the gap. Per germline, CDR1 SGHNT and CDR2 YENEEA. CDR3 sequence (DNA): TGTGCCAGCAGCTTAGAATCGTCCGGGGAGCTGTTTTTT. This codes for CASSLESSGELFF.

This clone was found once. V is TRBV29-1 and J is TRBJ2-1; 9 positions agree with TRBD2. Trimming took 6 bases from V and 12 from J; bases not matched to a gene: 9. The germline gives CDR1 SQVTM, CDR2 ANQGSEA. The CDR3 sequence is 12 residues long. The CDR3 is CSVRLAVLAQFF. The CDR3 DNA reads as TGCAGCGTCCGACTAGCGGTCTTGGCGCAGTTCTTC.